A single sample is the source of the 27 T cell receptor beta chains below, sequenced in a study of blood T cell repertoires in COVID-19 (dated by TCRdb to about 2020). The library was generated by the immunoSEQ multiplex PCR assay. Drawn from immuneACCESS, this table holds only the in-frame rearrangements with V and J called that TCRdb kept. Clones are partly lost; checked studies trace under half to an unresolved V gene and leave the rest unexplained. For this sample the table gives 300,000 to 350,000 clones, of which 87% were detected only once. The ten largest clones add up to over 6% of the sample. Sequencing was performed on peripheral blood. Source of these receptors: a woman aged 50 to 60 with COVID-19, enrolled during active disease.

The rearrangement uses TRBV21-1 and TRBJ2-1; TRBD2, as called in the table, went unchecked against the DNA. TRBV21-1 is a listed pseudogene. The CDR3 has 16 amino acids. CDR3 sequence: CASSKRSPNSYNEQFF. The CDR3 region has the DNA TGTGCCAGCAGCAAACGGTCACCGAACTCCTACAATGAGCAGTTCTTC.

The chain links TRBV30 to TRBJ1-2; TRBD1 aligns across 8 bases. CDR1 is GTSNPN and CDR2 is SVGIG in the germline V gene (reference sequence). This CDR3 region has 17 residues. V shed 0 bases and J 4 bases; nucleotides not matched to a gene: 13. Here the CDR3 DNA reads TGTGCCTGGAGTGTACACTACGGGGCAGGGGGCGGCTATGGCTACACCTTC. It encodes CAWSVHYGAGGGYGYTF.

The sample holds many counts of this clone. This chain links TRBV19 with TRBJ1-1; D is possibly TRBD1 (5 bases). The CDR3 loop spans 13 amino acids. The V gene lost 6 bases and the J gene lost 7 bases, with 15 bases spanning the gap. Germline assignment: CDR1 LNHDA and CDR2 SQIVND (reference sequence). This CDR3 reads CASRPRDLSEAFF. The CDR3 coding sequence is TGTGCCAGTAGACCCAGGGATCTGAGTGAAGCTTTCTTT.

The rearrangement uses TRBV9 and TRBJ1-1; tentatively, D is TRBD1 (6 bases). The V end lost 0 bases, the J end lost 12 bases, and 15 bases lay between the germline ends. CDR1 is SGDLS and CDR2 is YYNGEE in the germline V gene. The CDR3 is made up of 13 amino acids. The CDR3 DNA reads TGTGCCAGCAGCGTAGATCCTTTAGGGGGAACTTTCTTT. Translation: CASSVDPLGGTFF. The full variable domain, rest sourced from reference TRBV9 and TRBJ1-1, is DSGVTQTPKHLITATGQRVTLRCSPRSGDLSVYWYQQSLDQGLQFLIQYYNGEERAKGNILERFSAQQFPDLHSELNLSSLELGDSALYFCASSVDPLGGTFFGQGTRLTVV.

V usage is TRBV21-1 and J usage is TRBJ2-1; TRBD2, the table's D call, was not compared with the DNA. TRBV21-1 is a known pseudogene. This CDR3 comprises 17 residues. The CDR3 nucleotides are TGTGCCACAGTACCACTAGCGGGAGGGTCTAGGCGCGTCGAGCAGTTCTTC. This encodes CATVPLAGGSRRVEQFF.

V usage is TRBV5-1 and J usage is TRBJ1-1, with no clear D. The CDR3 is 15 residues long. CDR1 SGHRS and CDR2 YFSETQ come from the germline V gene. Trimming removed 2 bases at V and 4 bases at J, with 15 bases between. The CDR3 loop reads CASSLTPGLSTEAFF. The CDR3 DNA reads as TGCGCCAGCAGCTTAACCCCCGGTCTAAGCACTGAAGCTTTCTTT.

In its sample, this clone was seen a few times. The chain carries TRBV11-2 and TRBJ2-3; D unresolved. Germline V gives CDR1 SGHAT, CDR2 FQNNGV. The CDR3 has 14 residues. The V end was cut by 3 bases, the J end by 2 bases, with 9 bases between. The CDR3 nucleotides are TGTGCCAGCAGCTTCGGGTGGCACACAGATACGCAGTATTTT. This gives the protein CASSFGWHTDTQYF.

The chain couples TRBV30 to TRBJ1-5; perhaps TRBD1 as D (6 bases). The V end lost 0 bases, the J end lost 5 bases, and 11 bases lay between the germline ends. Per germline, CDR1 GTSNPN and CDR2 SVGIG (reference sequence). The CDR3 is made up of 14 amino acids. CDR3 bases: TGTGCCTGGAGTGTATCGGGGGGCGATCAGCCCCAGCATTTT. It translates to CAWSVSGGDQPQHF.

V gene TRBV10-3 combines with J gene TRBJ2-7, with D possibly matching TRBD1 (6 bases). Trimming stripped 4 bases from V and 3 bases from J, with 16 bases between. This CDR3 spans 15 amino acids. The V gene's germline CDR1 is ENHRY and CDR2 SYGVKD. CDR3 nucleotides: TGTGCCATCAGTGCAGCCGGGACATTACTCTACGAGCAGTACTTC. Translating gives CAISAAGTLLYEQYF.

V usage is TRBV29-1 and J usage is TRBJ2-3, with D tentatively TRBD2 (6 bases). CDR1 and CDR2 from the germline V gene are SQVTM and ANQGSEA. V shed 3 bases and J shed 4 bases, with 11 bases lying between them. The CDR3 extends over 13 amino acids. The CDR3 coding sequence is TGCAGCGTTGACGTACTAGCTGCAGATACGCAGTATTTT. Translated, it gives CSVDVLAADTQYF.

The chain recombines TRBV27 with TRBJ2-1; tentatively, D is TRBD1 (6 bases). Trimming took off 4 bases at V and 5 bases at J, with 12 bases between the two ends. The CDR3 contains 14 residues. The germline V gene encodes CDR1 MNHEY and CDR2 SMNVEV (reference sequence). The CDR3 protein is CASSSMGHHNEQFF. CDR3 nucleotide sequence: TGTGCCAGCAGTTCCATGGGACATCACAATGAGCAGTTCTTC.

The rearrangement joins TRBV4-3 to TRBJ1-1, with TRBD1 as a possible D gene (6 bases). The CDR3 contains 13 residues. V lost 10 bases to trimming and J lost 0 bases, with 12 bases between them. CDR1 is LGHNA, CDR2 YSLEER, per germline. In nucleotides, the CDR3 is TGCGCCACCGCACAGGGCTTGAACACTGAAGCTTTCTTT. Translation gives CATAQGLNTEAFF.

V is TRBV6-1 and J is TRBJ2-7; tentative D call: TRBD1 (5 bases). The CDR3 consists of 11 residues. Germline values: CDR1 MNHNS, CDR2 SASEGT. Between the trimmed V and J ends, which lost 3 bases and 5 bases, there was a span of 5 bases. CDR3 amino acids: CASSDRDEQYF. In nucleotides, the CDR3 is TGTGCCAGCAGTGACAGGGACGAGCAGTACTTC.

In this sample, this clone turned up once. The CDR3 reads CASSYYRVRNEQFF. The CDR3 region has the DNA TGTGCCAGCAGTTACTACAGGGTAAGGAATGAGCAGTTCTTC. This rearrangement joins TRBV6-2 or TRBV6-3 to TRBJ2-1, with D tentatively TRBD1 (6 bases). The length of the CDR3 is 14 residues. Germline V lookup: CDR1 MNHEY, CDR2 SVGEGT. V shed 1 base and J shed 7 bases, with 11 bases lying between them.

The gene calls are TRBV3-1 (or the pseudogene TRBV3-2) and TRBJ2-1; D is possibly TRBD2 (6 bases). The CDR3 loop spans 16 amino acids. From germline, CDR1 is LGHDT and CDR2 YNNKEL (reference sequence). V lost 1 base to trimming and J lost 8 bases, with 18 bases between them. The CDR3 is CASSQVKTGTLHEQFF. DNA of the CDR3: TGTGCCAGCAGCCAAGTCAAAACCGGGACTCTCCATGAGCAGTTCTTC.

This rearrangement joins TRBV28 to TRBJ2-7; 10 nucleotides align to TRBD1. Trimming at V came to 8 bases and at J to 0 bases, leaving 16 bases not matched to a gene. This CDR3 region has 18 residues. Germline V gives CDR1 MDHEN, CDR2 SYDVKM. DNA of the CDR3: TGTGCCAGCCCCCCCGGGACAGGGGACATCAAGAGCTCCTACGAGCAGTACTTC. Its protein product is CASPPGTGDIKSSYEQYF.

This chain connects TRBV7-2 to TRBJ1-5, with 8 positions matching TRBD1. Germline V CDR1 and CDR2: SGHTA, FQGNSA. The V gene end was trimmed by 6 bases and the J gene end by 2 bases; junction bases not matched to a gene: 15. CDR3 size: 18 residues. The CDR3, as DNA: TGTGCCAGCAGTATAGGGTCAGGGGGCGTCTGGCGCAATCAGCCCCAGCATTTT. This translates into CASSIGSGGVWRNQPQHF.

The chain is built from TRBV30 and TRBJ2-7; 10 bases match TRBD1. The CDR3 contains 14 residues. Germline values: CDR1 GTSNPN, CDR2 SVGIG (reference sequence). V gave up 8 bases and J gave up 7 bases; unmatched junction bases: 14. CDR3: CATDLGQGYREQYF. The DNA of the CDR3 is TGTGCCACAGATCTGGGACAGGGGTATCGAGAGCAGTACTTC.

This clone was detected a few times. CDR3 coding DNA: TGTGCCAGCAGCTTGATCGGGAGGGGACTATTAAAAGAGACCCAGTACTTC. It translates to CASSLIGRGLLKETQYF. J is TRBJ2-5 and V is TRBV5-4; TRBD2 matches at 8 bases. CDR1 SGHNT and CDR2 YYREEE come from the germline V gene (reference sequence). The CDR3 is 17 amino acids. Trimming removed 1 base from V and 3 bases from J; junction bases left unmatched: 11.

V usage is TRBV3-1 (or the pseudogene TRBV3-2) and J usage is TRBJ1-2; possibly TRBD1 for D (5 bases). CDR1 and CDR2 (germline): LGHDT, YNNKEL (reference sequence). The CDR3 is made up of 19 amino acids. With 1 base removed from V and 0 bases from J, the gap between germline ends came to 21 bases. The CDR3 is CASSQVRGGRLRTNYGYTF. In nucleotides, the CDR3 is TGTGCCAGCAGCCAAGTTAGGGGTGGACGACTTAGGACTAACTATGGCTACACCTTC.

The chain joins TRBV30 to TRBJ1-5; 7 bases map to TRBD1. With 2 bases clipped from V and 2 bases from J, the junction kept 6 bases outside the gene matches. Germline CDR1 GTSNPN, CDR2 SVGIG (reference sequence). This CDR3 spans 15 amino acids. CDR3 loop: CAWSRSTGRNQPQHF. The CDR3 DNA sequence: TGTGCCTGGAGTCGCTCGACAGGGCGCAATCAGCCCCAGCATTTT.

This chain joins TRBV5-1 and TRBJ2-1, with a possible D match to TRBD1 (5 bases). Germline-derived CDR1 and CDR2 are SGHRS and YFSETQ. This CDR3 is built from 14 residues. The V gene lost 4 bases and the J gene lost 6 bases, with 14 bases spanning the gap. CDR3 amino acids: CASSQEYRINEQFF. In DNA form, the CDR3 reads TGCGCCAGCAGCCAGGAATACAGGATCAATGAGCAGTTCTTC.

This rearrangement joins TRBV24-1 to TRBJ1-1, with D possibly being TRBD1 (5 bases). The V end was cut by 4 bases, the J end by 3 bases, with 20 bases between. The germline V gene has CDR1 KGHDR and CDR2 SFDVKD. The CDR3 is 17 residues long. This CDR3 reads CATSDFGTQGKDTEAFF. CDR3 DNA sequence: TGTGCCACCAGTGACTTTGGGACTCAAGGGAAGGACACTGAAGCTTTCTTT.

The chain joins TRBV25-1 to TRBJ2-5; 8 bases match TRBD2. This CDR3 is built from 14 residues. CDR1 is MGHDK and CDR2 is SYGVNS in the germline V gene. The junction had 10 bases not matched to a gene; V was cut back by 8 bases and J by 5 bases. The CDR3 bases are TGTGCCAGCGGAGCGGCGGGAGGCGGGGAGACCCAGTACTTC. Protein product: CASGAAGGGETQYF. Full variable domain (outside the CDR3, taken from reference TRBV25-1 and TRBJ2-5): EADIYQTPRYLVIGTGKKITLECSQTMGHDKMYWYQQDPGMELHLIHYSYGVNSTEKGDLSSESTVSRIRTEHFPLTLESARPSHTSQYLCASGAAGGGETQYFGPGTRLLVL.

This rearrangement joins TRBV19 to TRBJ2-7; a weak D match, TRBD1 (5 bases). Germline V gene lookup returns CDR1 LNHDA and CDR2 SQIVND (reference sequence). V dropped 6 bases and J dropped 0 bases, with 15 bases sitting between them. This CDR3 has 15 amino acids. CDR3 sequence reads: CASSPSAGFSYEQYF. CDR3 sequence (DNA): TGTGCCAGTAGCCCTTCGGCAGGGTTCTCCTACGAGCAGTACTTC. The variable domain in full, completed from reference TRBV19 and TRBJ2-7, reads DGGITQSPKYLFRKEGQNVTLSCEQNLNHDAMYWYRQDPGQGLRLIYYSQIVNDFQKGDIAEGYSVSREKKESFPLTVTSAQKNPTAFYLCASSPSAGFSYEQYFGPGTRLTVT.

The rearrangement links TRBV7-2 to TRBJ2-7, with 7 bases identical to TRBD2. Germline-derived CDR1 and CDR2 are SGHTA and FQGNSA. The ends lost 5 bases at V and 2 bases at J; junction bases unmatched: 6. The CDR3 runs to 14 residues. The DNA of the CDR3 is TGTGCCAGCAGCCGCGGGGGTATAACCTACGAGCAGTACTTC. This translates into CASSRGGITYEQYF.

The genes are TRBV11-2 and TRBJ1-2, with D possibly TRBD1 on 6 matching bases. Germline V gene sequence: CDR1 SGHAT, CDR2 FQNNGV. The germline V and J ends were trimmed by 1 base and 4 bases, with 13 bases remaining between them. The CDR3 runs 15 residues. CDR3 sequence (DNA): TGTGCCAGCAGCTTAGTCCAGGACAGAGGCTATGGCTACACCTTC. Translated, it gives CASSLVQDRGYGYTF.